One T cell receptor beta chain is described in this entry. These data are taken from a study of OX40 agonist ivuxolimab in advanced cancers. The protocol was immunoSEQ multiplex PCR, while the TCRdb copy is restricted to in-frame clones and leaves out a portion. This table has about 46,000 clones, approximately 90% appearing once. The CDR3 spans 15 residues. Germline V CDR1 and CDR2: LNHDA, SQIVND (reference sequence). Trimming removed 5 bases from V and 3 bases from J, with 16 bases in between. Sequenced here: CD4+ or CD8+ T cells sorted from blood, sampled in a trial of the OX40 agonist ivuxolimab. V and J are TRBV19 and TRBJ1-2; D remains ambiguous. The receptor's source is an adult with an advanced solid tumor such as melanoma, head and neck, liver or kidney cancer. The CDR3 sequence: CASSQTYTGHYGYTF. CDR3 sequence (DNA): TGTGCCAGTAGTCAAACATATACCGGGCACTATGGCTACACCTTC.